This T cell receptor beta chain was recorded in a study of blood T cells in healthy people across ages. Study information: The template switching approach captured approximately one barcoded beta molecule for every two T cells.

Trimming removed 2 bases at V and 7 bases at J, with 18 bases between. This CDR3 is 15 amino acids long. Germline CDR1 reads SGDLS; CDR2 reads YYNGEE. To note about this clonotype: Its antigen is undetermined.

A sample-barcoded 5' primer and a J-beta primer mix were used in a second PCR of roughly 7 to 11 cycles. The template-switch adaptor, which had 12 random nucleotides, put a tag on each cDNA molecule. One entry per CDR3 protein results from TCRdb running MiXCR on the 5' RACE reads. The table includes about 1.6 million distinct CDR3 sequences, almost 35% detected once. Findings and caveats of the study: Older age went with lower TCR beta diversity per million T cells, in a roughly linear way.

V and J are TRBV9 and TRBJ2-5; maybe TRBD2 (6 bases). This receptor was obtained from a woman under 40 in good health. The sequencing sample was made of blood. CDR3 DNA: TGTGCCAGCAGCGTTTCTAGCGTCGAGGGAGGGACCCAGTACTTC. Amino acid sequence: CASSVSSVEGGTQYF.